The rows below give T cell receptor beta chains drawn from one sample of a study of identical twins. TCRdb called the 5' RACE reads again in MiXCR, with one record for every CDR3 protein. The table shows 350,000 to 500,000 distinct CDR3 sequences, with less than 20% occurring only once. The sequenced material came from naive T cells sorted from blood. The receptors originated from a man aged 50-59 years in good health. The CDR3 runs from the conserved cysteine through the conserved F or W. A D gene is named only where the DNA matches it firmly. Expanded clones get a size class; other rows say once, few or many, or leave the size out.

abundance | j_gene | v_gene | d_gene | CDR3aa
many | TRBJ2-7 | TRBV5-1 | TRBD2 | CASSRGGSLDEQYF
many | TRBJ2-2 | TRBV9 | - | CASSVRGGNGELFF
few | TRBJ2-7 | TRBV5-6 | - | CASSLLSGEQYF
many | TRBJ2-4 | TRBV2 | - | CASYGPPAKNIQYF
few | TRBJ2-7 | TRBV7-2 | TRBD1 | CASSPLPLGQGAGEQYF
- | TRBJ2-2 | TRBV15 | - | CATSRDEINTGELFF
- | TRBJ2-7 | TRBV28 | - | CASRGGTGSGEQYF
many | TRBJ1-2 | TRBV29-1 | - | CSASLIPGSGAYGYTF
few | TRBJ2-7 | TRBV29-1 | - | CSVVKPSRYEQYF
- | TRBJ2-5 | TRBV7-2 | TRBD1 | CASSRPGTAFETQYF
- | TRBJ2-7 | TRBV11-1 | TRBD1 | CASRRTGLYEQYF
- | TRBJ2-5 | TRBV4-2 | TRBD2 | CASSQAGGMSSETQYF
many | TRBJ2-1 | TRBV7-2 | - | CASSFTAASYNEQFF
- | TRBJ2-1 | TRBV11-2 | TRBD2 | CASSLLRSGEPYYNEQFF
- | TRBJ1-6 | TRBV27 | - | CASSLVGANSPLHF
- | TRBJ2-2 | TRBV15 | TRBD1 | CATSKGQGIGELFF
- | TRBJ1-5 | TRBV20-1 | TRBD1 | CSADRSGQGIINQPQHF
few | TRBJ2-1 | TRBV4-3 | TRBD1 | CASSQRGHSRESSYNEQFF
- | TRBJ2-3 | TRBV9 | TRBD1 | CASSAADRGPTDTQYF
- | TRBJ2-3 | TRBV20-1 | - | CSARDSRGYTQYF